Below, 24 T cell receptor beta chains from the same sample are listed, as sequenced in a study of T cell responses to AZD1222 COVID-19 vaccine. Clones were read by immunoSEQ multiplex PCR, and TCRdb kept only the in-frame ones, dropping some. The sample consists of 150,000 to 200,000 clones, around nine tenths of them appearing once. Sequencing used peripheral blood, obtained on day 0 of AZD1222 vaccination. Receptor source: an adult in good health.

The table lists this clone with a count of one. The chain's CDR3 is CASSLSGGLVMRGANVLTF. In nucleotides, the CDR3 is TGCGCCAGCAGCTTGTCCGGGGGGCTTGTGATGAGAGGGGCCAACGTCCTGACTTTC. The V and J genes are TRBV5-1 and TRBJ2-6; D may be TRBD2 (7 bases). The V end lost 1 base, the J end lost 4 bases, and 21 bases lay between the germline ends. The CDR3 is made up of 19 amino acids. The germline gives CDR1 SGHRS, CDR2 YFSETQ.

The chain couples TRBV3-1 (or the pseudogene TRBV3-2) to TRBJ2-3; 13 bases line up with TRBD2. Trimming cost V 0 bases and J 2 bases; bases outside gene matches: 8. Germline V gene lookup returns CDR1 LGHDT and CDR2 YNNKEL (reference sequence). This CDR3 contains 19 residues. The CDR3 region has the DNA TGTGCCAGCAGCCAAGATCCTACTAGCGGGGGGGACTACACAGATACGCAGTATTTT. Translation gives CASSQDPTSGGDYTDTQYF.

The chain combines TRBV5-4 with TRBJ1-5; a weak D match, TRBD1 (5 bases). V was cut by 0 bases and J by 7 bases, with 8 bases left in between. The CDR3 extends over 13 amino acids. Germline lookup yields CDR1 SGHNT and CDR2 YYREEE (reference sequence). CDR3 DNA sequence: TGTGCCAGCAGCTTGGGACAGTCGCAGCCCCAGCATTTT. Protein sequence: CASSLGQSQPQHF.

The chain has TRBV20-1 and TRBJ2-2; TRBD2 is a possible D gene (7 bases). Between the trimmed V and J ends, which lost 3 bases and 2 bases, there was a span of 13 bases. Germline V gene sequence: CDR1 DFQATT, CDR2 SNEGSKA (reference sequence). The CDR3 covers 15 residues. The CDR3 DNA reads as TGCAGTGCTAGTTGGGCGGGGGCCAACACCGGGGAGCTGTTTTTT. It translates to CSASWAGANTGELFF.

The chain uses TRBV7-2 and TRBJ1-1; 7 bases match TRBD1. Germline values: CDR1 SGHTA, CDR2 FQGNSA. The CDR3 length is 15 residues. J gave up 2 bases and V 1 base, and 4 bases lay outside the gene matches. The CDR3 region is CASSLGEGANTEAFF. DNA for the CDR3: TGTGCCAGCAGCTTAGGAGAGGGGGCTAACACTGAAGCTTTCTTT.

This rearrangement joins TRBV18 to TRBJ2-7, with TRBD1 matching over 7 bases. The germline V gene encodes CDR1 KGHSH and CDR2 LQKENI. Germline trimming cut 4 bases from V and 0 bases from J; bases unmatched to any gene: 6. This CDR3 comprises 15 residues. In DNA, the CDR3 is TGTGCCAGCTCACAGGGGGCCGCTAACTCCTACGAGCAGTACTTC. It is translated as CASSQGAANSYEQYF.

The chain couples TRBV7-8 to TRBJ2-7, with a weak D call TRBD2 (6 bases). The CDR3 is 15 residues long. Germline V CDR1 and CDR2: SGHVS, FQNEAQ. Between the trimmed V and J ends, which lost 3 bases and 3 bases, there was a span of 15 bases. The CDR3 region has the DNA TGTGCCAGCAGCTTGACCGGGGGTTTAGGCTACGAGCAGTACTTC. Translating it yields CASSLTGGLGYEQYF.

This chain uses TRBV7-8 with TRBJ1-3; no clear D. Germline assignment: CDR1 SGHVS and CDR2 FQNEAQ. V lost 5 bases to trimming and J lost 0 bases, with 11 bases between them. This CDR3 region has 15 residues. The CDR3 DNA reads as TGTGCCAGCAGCCTTAGCCCCTACTCTGGAAACACCATATATTTT. Amino acid sequence: CASSLSPYSGNTIYF.

The chain is built from TRBV28 and TRBJ1-2, with D uncertain. The CDR3 covers 12 residues. Deletions cut 7 bases from V and 4 bases from J, with 10 bases between. Germline CDR1 reads MDHEN; CDR2 reads SYDVKM. In nucleotides, the CDR3 is TGTGCCAGCACCCAAGATTCCTATGGCTACACCTTC. Translated, it gives CASTQDSYGYTF.

The rearrangement links TRBV6-5 to TRBJ1-1; D not resolved. The CDR3 sequence is 13 residues long. The V gene lost 6 bases and the J gene lost 4 bases, with 12 bases spanning the gap. The germline V gene encodes CDR1 MNHEY and CDR2 SVGAGI. The CDR3 DNA sequence: TGTGCCAGCAGCGGCCAACGTATCACTGAAGCTTTCTTT. Amino acids: CASSGQRITEAFF.

The chain recombines TRBV10-2 with TRBJ1-1; D is undetermined. The germline V and J ends were trimmed by 6 bases and 8 bases, with 10 bases remaining between them. Germline CDR1 and CDR2: WSHSY and SAAADI. The CDR3 is 11 amino acids. For the CDR3, the DNA is TGCGCCAGCAGCCCAGAGTTCGAAGCTTTCTTT. Translated: CASSPEFEAFF.

This chain uses TRBV12-5 with TRBJ2-3, with TRBD2 matching 9 bases. The germline V gene has CDR1 LGHNT and CDR2 FRNRAP. Trimming at V came to 1 base and at J to 7 bases, leaving 24 bases not matched to a gene. The CDR3 spans 21 residues. The CDR3 region has the DNA TGTGCTAGTGGTTTGGCGTCCGGTGGGCTAGCGGGGCACAGCCCGACGCATACGCAGTATTTT. It translates to CASGLASGGLAGHSPTHTQYF.

This clone came up once. The chain couples TRBV6-5 to TRBJ1-1; TRBD1 agrees at 12 bases. Trimming took 4 bases from V and 8 from J; bases not matched to a gene: 8. This CDR3 has 15 amino acids. Germline V gene data show CDR1 as MNHEY and CDR2 as SVGAGI. CDR3 nucleotide sequence: TGTGCCAGCAGTTTGGGGTTAGGGACAGGGGGCGAAGCTTTCTTT. Its protein is CASSLGLGTGGEAFF.

The chain recombines TRBV11-2 with TRBJ1-2; D is undetermined. This CDR3 is built from 16 residues. V was shortened by 5 bases and J by 2 bases, with 18 bases between the two germline ends. The V gene's germline CDR1 is SGHAT and CDR2 FQNNGV. The DNA of the CDR3 is TGTGCCAGCAGCCGAATAGCCAGGCTAAGGAACTATGGCTACACCTTC. It yields the protein CASSRIARLRNYGYTF.

The chain recombines TRBV11-2 with TRBJ2-1; 7 bases are a match to TRBD2. The CDR3 consists of 13 residues. In germline, CDR1 is SGHAT, CDR2 FQNNGV. V trimming: 5 bases; J trimming: 15 bases; junction bases outside the gene matches: 13. As DNA, the CDR3 is TGTGCCAGCAGCCCCCTGCGGCGGGGGTCGATGTTCTTC. It is translated as CASSPLRRGSMFF.

This chain uses TRBV27 with TRBJ2-7; 8 positions match TRBD1. The CDR3 consists of 15 residues. In germline, CDR1 is MNHEY, CDR2 SMNVEV (reference sequence). V gave up 8 bases and J gave up 0 bases; unmatched junction bases: 9. CDR3 sequence: CASGLQGVSSYEQYF. The CDR3 coding sequence is TGTGCCAGCGGATTACAGGGGGTTAGCTCCTACGAGCAGTACTTC.

The rearrangement uses TRBV10-2 and TRBJ2-1, with TRBD1 as a possible D gene (6 bases). The CDR3 sequence is 15 residues long. The germline CDR1 and CDR2 sequences are WSHSY and SAAADI. Trimming left V 3 bases short and J 8 bases short, with 17 bases between. CDR3 coding DNA: TGCGCCAGCAGTGACTGGGGGCAGGGGAGCCATGAGCAGTTCTTC. Amino acids: CASSDWGQGSHEQFF.

V and J are TRBV7-2 and TRBJ1-2, with TRBD1 identical over 8 bases. Germline CDR1 and CDR2: SGHTA and FQGNSA. The CDR3 has 15 amino acids. J lost 4 bases, V lost 5 bases, and 9 bases had no gene match. DNA for the CDR3: TGTGCCAGCAGCGCCGGACAGGGAGGTTCCTATGGCTACACCTTC. This gives the protein CASSAGQGGSYGYTF.

The chain joins TRBV9 to TRBJ2-3; D gene ambiguous. V was pared by 0 bases and J by 0 bases, with 11 bases between. The CDR3 spans 16 residues. CDR1 SGDLS and CDR2 YYNGEE come from the germline V gene. The CDR3 nucleotides are TGTGCCAGCAGCGTAGAGGCGACACTTAGCACAGATACGCAGTATTTT. It yields the protein CASSVEATLSTDTQYF.

The rearrangement joins TRBV4-1 to TRBJ2-7; D may be TRBD1 (6 bases). Trimming removed 5 bases from V and 7 bases from J, with 21 bases in between. The CDR3 covers 15 residues. CDR1 MGHRA and CDR2 YSYEKL come from the germline V gene. CDR3 amino acids: CASSVQGSTLGEQYF. As DNA, the CDR3 is TGCGCCAGCAGCGTGCAGGGGTCTACCTTGGGGGAGCAGTACTTC.

The chain is built from TRBV6-1 and TRBJ1-4; no clear D gene. The V and J ends lost 4 bases and 9 bases respectively, with 21 bases between them. Germline V gives CDR1 MNHNS, CDR2 SASEGT. The CDR3 totals 16 residues. CDR3 nucleotide sequence: TGTGCCAGCAGTGTAATTGACGGGTTAGGAGGAAAAAAACTGTTTTTT. Protein sequence: CASSVIDGLGGKKLFF.

This clone was seen once. The chain carries TRBV5-1 and TRBJ2-1; TRBD2 matches at 12 bases. Germline loops: CDR1 SGHRS, CDR2 YFSETQ. The CDR3 is 14 residues long. Unmatched junction bases numbered 3, after V lost 6 bases and J lost 5 bases. The CDR3 region is CASTRLAGDNEQFF. The DNA for the CDR3 is TGCGCCAGCACCAGACTAGCGGGGGACAATGAGCAGTTCTTC.

V gene TRBV19 combines with J gene TRBJ1-1; unclear D gene. The CDR3 totals 16 residues. Germline V lookup: CDR1 LNHDA, CDR2 SQIVND (reference sequence). The V end was cut by 7 bases, the J end by 2 bases, with 20 bases between. The CDR3 spells CASIRTHTILNTEAFF. Here the CDR3 DNA reads TGTGCCAGTATTAGAACACACACAATATTAAACACTGAAGCTTTCTTT.

The chain employs TRBV18 and TRBJ2-7; D may be TRBD1 (6 bases). CDR1 is KGHSH, CDR2 LQKENI, per germline. V was pared by 4 bases and J by 6 bases, with 10 bases between. This CDR3 has 12 residues. This chain's CDR3 is CASSLTGSEQYF. The CDR3 DNA reads as TGTGCCAGCTCACTCACAGGGAGCGAGCAGTACTTC.